This T cell receptor beta chain was sequenced for a study of metastatic and nonmetastatic thyroid tumors. Study as a whole: Across blood and tumor or nodule tissue, repertoires from malignant and benign thyroid patients were compared with one another. Study conclusions and caveats: It was reported that TCR beta diversity was significantly higher in malignant thyroid tumors than benign nodules, in blood and tumor.

Trimming took 5 bases from V and 8 from J; bases not matched to a gene: 21. This CDR3 contains 18 residues. Looked up from germline, CDR1 is WSHSY and CDR2 is SAAADI. Not a single patient had been given any form of treatment at any point before undergoing thyroid surgery. Remarks on this clone: Its specificity is unknown.

In the authors' workflow: Differences in CDR3 between clinicopathological groups were drawn on to build a classifier intended to discriminate distant-metastatic papillary thyroid cancer patients. TCRdb reprocessed the PCR reads using MiXCR. The V and J calls and clone size come from TCRdb's table, not from the authors' own analysis. The sample lists some 19,000 clones, more than 25% occurring once. Sequencing input: tumor tissue. The TCR sequence derives from a female donor with papillary thyroid cancer or a benign thyroid nodule (not recorded which). Some clones in this sample may be carry-over from other donors' samples. The V call is TRBV10-2, the J call TRBJ1-2; 9 bases agree with TRBD1. The CDR3 loop is CASSYSITGGAEFRGYTF. The DNA for the CDR3 is TGCGCCAGCAGTTACTCGATAACAGGGGGCGCAGAATTCCGGGGCTACACCTTC.